The 13 T cell receptor beta chains in this list originate from one sample, sequenced in a study of cytomegalovirus exposure and HLA in healthy donors. PCR used 60 Vbeta primers and 13 Jbeta primers. Profiled with immunoSEQ multiplex PCR; TCRdb holds only in-frame clones, not every one. The table shows about 130,000 clones, with under 85% occurring only once. Input material: PBMCs. These receptors all stem from a male donor in good health and CMV-seropositive.

By share of the sample, this clone is medium-sized. The rearrangement links TRBV25-1 to TRBJ2-2; maybe TRBD1 (6 bases). Germline CDR1 reads MGHDK; CDR2 reads SYGVNS. The CDR3 runs to 15 residues. Trimming pared 1 base from V and 3 bases from J, leaving 9 bases between. The CDR3 DNA sequence: TGTGCCAGCAGTGAATGGGGGCGCGACACCGGGGAGCTGTTTTTT. This encodes CASSEWGRDTGELFF.

This clone was observed a handful of times. This chain links TRBV6-1 with TRBJ1-6; no firm D call. The CDR3 totals 16 residues. V shed 0 bases and J shed 7 bases, with 13 bases lying between them. Germline V CDR1 and CDR2: MNHNS, SASEGT. The CDR3 reads CASSEAEIGLNSPLHF. Here the CDR3 DNA reads TGTGCCAGCAGTGAAGCAGAGATCGGGTTGAATTCACCCCTCCACTTT.

CDR3 protein: CASSLTGTGGRGGYTF. DNA of the CDR3: TGTGCCAGCAGTTTAACCGGGACAGGGGGCCGAGGGGGCTACACCTTC. V gene TRBV2 combines with J gene TRBJ1-2; 12 positions match TRBD1. Germline CDR1 SNHLY, CDR2 FYNNEI. This CDR3 is built from 16 residues. Germline trimming cut 5 bases from V and 8 bases from J; bases unmatched to any gene: 12.

The CDR3 region is CASSPPVAGNTEAFF. The CDR3 coding sequence is TGTGCCAGCTCACCACCGGTGGCAGGGAACACTGAAGCTTTCTTT. The rearrangement links TRBV18 to TRBJ1-1; D unclear. From germline, CDR1 is KGHSH and CDR2 LQKENI. The CDR3 length is 15 residues. Between the trimmed V and J ends, which lost 0 bases and 1 base, there was a span of 9 bases.

This rearrangement joins TRBV2 to TRBJ2-7; 7 bases agree with TRBD2. The V gene end was trimmed by 6 bases and the J gene end by 1 base; junction bases not matched to a gene: 9. The CDR3 runs to 15 residues. The germline V gene has CDR1 SNHLY and CDR2 FYNNEI. CDR3 region: CASSVKRGRSYEQYF. The CDR3 coding sequence is TGTGCCAGCAGCGTAAAGCGGGGAAGGTCCTACGAGCAGTACTTC.

This clone was recorded only once. The chain carries TRBV19 and TRBJ1-1; D call uncertain. V lost 0 bases, J lost 4 bases, and 15 bases lay in between. CDR1 LNHDA and CDR2 SQIVND come from the germline V gene (reference sequence). This CDR3 is built from 16 residues. This CDR3 reads CASSIDLETATTEAFF. Written as DNA, the CDR3 is TGTGCCAGTAGTATAGATCTGGAAACAGCAACCACTGAAGCTTTCTTT.

The chain has TRBV11-2 and TRBJ1-2; D unclear. The CDR3 has 13 amino acids. The germline V and J ends were trimmed by 0 bases and 6 bases, with 8 bases remaining between them. CDR1 is SGHAT and CDR2 is FQNNGV in the germline V gene. The CDR3 DNA reads TGTGCCAGCAGCTTAGAATTGCGGGATGGCTACACCTTC. The encoded protein is CASSLELRDGYTF. Based on the CDR3 plus reference TRBV11-2 and TRBJ1-2, the full variable domain is EAGVAQSPRYKIIEKRQSVAFWCNPISGHATLYWYQQILGQGPKLLIQFQNNGVVDDSQLPKDRFSAERLKGVDSTLKIQPAKLEDSAVYLCASSLELRDGYTFGSGTRLTVV.

The V gene is TRBV27, the J gene TRBJ2-1, with TRBD2 matching over 9 bases. Germline-derived CDR1 and CDR2 are MNHEY and SMNVEV (reference sequence). The trim removed 3 bases at V and 12 bases at J, leaving 12 bases unmatched. The CDR3 contains 15 residues. The chain's CDR3 is CASSFLSGGPTGQFF. CDR3 nucleotides: TGTGCCAGCAGTTTTTTAAGCGGGGGGCCTACGGGGCAGTTCTTC.

This rearrangement joins TRBV7-9 to TRBJ2-7, with a tentative D call TRBD1 (5 bases). Germline CDR1 and CDR2: SEHNR and FQNEAQ (reference sequence). This CDR3 region has 15 residues. V was shortened by 5 bases and J by 1 base, with 15 bases between the two germline ends. CDR3: CASSTPGSNSYEQYF. The CDR3 coding sequence is TGTGCCAGCAGCACTCCAGGGTCGAATTCCTACGAGCAGTACTTC.

This chain connects TRBV28 to TRBJ1-5; D is unclear. CDR1 and CDR2 (germline): MDHEN, SYDVKM. The V gene lost 8 bases and the J gene lost 7 bases, with 18 bases spanning the gap. This CDR3 spans 14 amino acids. The CDR3 DNA follows: TGTGCCAGCCGCCCCGGGATGGTTAGCCAGCCCCAGCATTTT. This codes for CASRPGMVSQPQHF. The whole variable domain, remainder taken from reference TRBV28 and TRBJ1-5, is DVKVTQSSRYLVKRTGEKVFLECVQDMDHENMFWYRQDPGLGLRLIYFSYDVKMKEKGDIPEGYSVSREKKERFSLILESASTNQTSMYLCASRPGMVSQPQHFGDGTRLSIL.

The chain combines TRBV11-2 with TRBJ2-7; D perhaps matches TRBD1 (6 bases). Looked up from germline, CDR1 is SGHAT and CDR2 is FQNNGV. The CDR3 covers 15 residues. The germline V and J ends were trimmed by 4 bases and 0 bases, with 13 bases remaining between them. CDR3 sequence (DNA): TGTGCCAGCAGCTATTCCGGGACAATCTCCTACGAGCAGTACTTC. Amino acids: CASSYSGTISYEQYF.

There are a few counts of this clone. The chain links TRBV27 to TRBJ1-4, with a possible D match to TRBD1 (5 bases). The germline V gene encodes CDR1 MNHEY and CDR2 SMNVEV (reference sequence). V gave up 4 bases and J gave up 5 bases, with 14 bases separating them. The CDR3 totals 15 residues. The CDR3 loop is CASSSPGSGNEKLFF. The CDR3 bases are TGTGCCAGCAGTTCCCCAGGGTCCGGGAATGAAAAACTGTTTTTT.

To note about this clone: The junction departs from germline at one end; a sequencing error may be responsible. The chain employs TRBV10-3 and TRBJ2-6; 8 bases align to TRBD1. The germline CDR1 and CDR2 sequences are ENHRY and SYGVKD. This CDR3 spans 14 amino acids. CDR3 bases: TGTGCCATCGGACAGGGAGGAGGGGCCAACGGCCTGACTTTC. Translated, it gives CAIGQGGGANGLTF.